A selection of T cell receptor beta chains follows, all from one sample in a study of blood T cell repertoires in COVID-19. Sequencing was performed with immunoSEQ multiplex PCR; in TCRdb, only in-frame clones are kept and a portion is missing. The sample has 150,000 to 200,000 clones, about 88% seen once; the top ten hold approximately 2.1%. Sequencing was carried out using peripheral blood. Receptors originate from a man in his 70s with active or convalescent COVID-19. Each CDR3 is given with its conserved first and last residue. The D gene is left open where the match is weak. The size field is filled for only some rows; it gives once, few, many or a size class.

TRBD1	TRBV11-3	once	TRBJ2-6	TGTGCCAGCAGCCTTGAGACAGGGGCTGGGGCCAACGTCCTGACTTTC	CASSLETGAGANVLTF
.	TRBV7-9	.	TRBJ1-5	TGTGCCAGCAGCTTAGCGGAGGGGCGCGGGGGCAATCAGCCCCAGCATTTT	CASSLAEGRGGNQPQHF
.	TRBV6-2/TRBV6-3	.	TRBJ1-5	TGTGCCAGCAGTTACGGGGGGGGGCAGCCCCAGCATTTT	CASSYGGGQPQHF
.	TRBV19	.	TRBJ1-5	TGTGCCAGTAGGACCCCGGGACAAGGCGGTCAGCCCCAGCATTTT	CASRTPGQGGQPQHF
.	TRBV18	.	TRBJ2-4	TGTGCCAGCTCACCCGGACTGACGCTAGCCAAAAACATTCAGTACTTC	CASSPGLTLAKNIQYF
TRBD2	TRBV30	.	TRBJ2-2	TGTGCCTGGAGTGTAACGGGGGGCACCGGGGAGCTGTTTTTT	CAWSVTGGTGELFF
.	TRBV19	.	TRBJ2-3	TGTGCCAGTAGTATCGGGGTTACAGATACGCAGTATTTT	CASSIGVTDTQYF
.	TRBV28	.	TRBJ1-5	TGTGCCAGCAGTTCAACTCCCGGTGCGAGGGAGCAGCCCCAGCATTTT	CASSSTPGAREQPQHF
TRBD2	TRBV6-5	few	TRBJ2-1	TGTGCCAGCAGGCCCCGACTAGCGGGAGATCGGGAGCAGTTCTTC	CASRPRLAGDREQFF
.	TRBV10-3	.	TRBJ2-6	TGTGCCGGCGGGACCCCTGGCTCTGGGGCCAACGTCCTGACTTTC	CAGGTPGSGANVLTF
.	TRBV6-6	.	TRBJ1-5	TGTGCCAGCGAAGAGGGCTTCGTGGGACAGCCCCAGCATTTT	CASEEGFVGQPQHF
TRBD1	TRBV18	.	TRBJ2-5	TGTGCCAGCTCACGGGACAGAGAAGAGACCCAGTACTTC	CASSRDREETQYF
.	TRBV5-1	.	TRBJ1-6	TGCGCCAGCAGCTTGTCAGGCCAATTAAATTCACCCCTCCACTTT	CASSLSGQLNSPLHF
TRBD1	TRBV6-2/TRBV6-3	.	TRBJ1-5	TGTGCCAGCAGTCCATACCGGGACAGGAATAGCAATCAGCCCCAGCATTTT	CASSPYRDRNSNQPQHF
.	TRBV9	.	TRBJ2-1	TGTGCCAGCAGCGTAGGAAACAGGGATTCCAATGAGCAGTTCTTC	CASSVGNRDSNEQFF
TRBD1	TRBV6-5	.	TRBJ2-3	TGTGCCAGCCACCGGGACAGGGTCACAGATACGCAGTATTTT	CASHRDRVTDTQYF
.	TRBV7-2	.	TRBJ2-5	TGTGCCACTGGCACCTCGTTGGGGGCGGAGACCCAGTACTTC	CATGTSLGAETQYF
TRBD2	TRBV5-5	once	TRBJ2-1	TGTGCCAGCAGCTTGTACGGGGGGGCAGGAAATGAGCAGTTCTTC	CASSLYGGAGNEQFF
TRBD1	TRBV19	.	TRBJ1-1	TGTGCCAGTAGCTCTTCCTTCCGACAGGGACCAGCTTTCTTT	CASSSSFRQGPAFF
TRBD2	TRBV6-5	.	TRBJ2-2	TGTGCCAGCAGCTCCGGGGGGGCGAACACCGGGGAGCTGTTTTTT	CASSSGGANTGELFF
.	TRBV7-2	.	TRBJ2-1	TGTGCCAGCAGCTTAGAGCGGGTAGCTCACAATGAGCAGTTCTTC	CASSLERVAHNEQFF